These 26 T cell receptor beta chains share one sample of origin, sequenced in a study of control samples from healthy donors and cancer patients. Repertoires were generated with immunoSEQ multiplex PCR, while TCRdb's copy carries only in-frame clones and drops some. The sample records about 34,000 clones, roughly 86% being singletons. The specimen was PBMCs. Receptors were obtained from a woman aged 40-49 years with lung cancer.

The chain carries TRBV9 and TRBJ1-2, with D possibly matching TRBD1 (5 bases). Between the trimmed V and J ends, which lost 0 bases and 8 bases, there was a span of 11 bases. Germline CDR1 is SGDLS and CDR2 is YYNGEE. This CDR3 is built from 13 residues. The CDR3 region is CASSVGTGGGYTF. The CDR3 nucleotides are TGTGCCAGCAGCGTAGGCACAGGAGGCGGCTACACCTTC.

The chain recombines TRBV3-1 (or the pseudogene TRBV3-2) with TRBJ2-3; perhaps TRBD2 as D (5 bases). V lost 0 bases to trimming and J lost 10 bases, with 11 bases between them. Germline-derived CDR1 and CDR2 are LGHDT and YNNKEL (reference sequence). This CDR3 has 13 residues. The CDR3 nucleotides are TGTGCCAGCAGCCAAGATCGAGGGAATCCGCAGTATTTT. This sequence encodes CASSQDRGNPQYF.

The chain combines TRBV4-2 with TRBJ1-1; 7 nucleotides align to TRBD1. From germline, CDR1 is LGHNA and CDR2 YNFKEQ. The V and J ends lost 2 bases and 6 bases, in that order; junction bases with no gene match: 9. This CDR3 has 15 residues. The DNA for the CDR3 is TGTGCCAGCAGCCAACCATCTCAGGGGGACCCTGAAGCTTTCTTT. This codes for CASSQPSQGDPEAFF.

DNA of the CDR3: TGTGCCAGCAGTTCCGGGACAGGGGGCCCTGAAGCTTTCTTT. Amino acids: CASSSGTGGPEAFF. The genes are TRBV7-6 and TRBJ1-1; 12 positions match TRBD1. The CDR3 is 14 residues long. CDR1 and CDR2 (germline): SGHVS, FNYEAQ. V dropped 6 bases and J dropped 6; count of bases not matched to a gene: 5.

With regard to this clone: Relative to the germline gene, one junction end is altered; a read error may explain this. The V and J genes are TRBV5-4 and TRBJ2-7, with D unclear. CDR1 and CDR2 from the germline V gene are SGHNT and YYREEE (reference sequence). The CDR3 spans 12 residues. CDR3 sequence reads: CASSSDRAGPLF. Written as DNA, the CDR3 is TGTGCCAGCAGCTCGGACCGGGCAGGCCCCCTCTTC.

This clone turned up a few times. This chain links TRBV7-6 with TRBJ2-7, with 7 bases identical to TRBD1. Germline CDR1 reads SGHVS; CDR2 reads FNYEAQ. This CDR3 has 14 amino acids. Trimming removed 5 bases from V and 5 bases from J; junction bases left unmatched: 9. The CDR3 loop is CASSTSGRGHEQYF. The CDR3 DNA is TGTGCCAGCAGCACATCGGGTAGGGGGCACGAGCAGTACTTC.

This chain connects TRBV30 to TRBJ1-4, with TRBD1 as a possible D gene (5 bases). The CDR3 runs 13 residues. CDR1 is GTSNPN and CDR2 is SVGIG in the germline V gene (reference sequence). V was trimmed by 3 bases and J by 8 bases, leaving 13 bases between them. This chain's CDR3 is CAWRVKGAEKLFF. CDR3 in DNA: TGTGCCTGGAGGGTGAAAGGGGCAGAAAAACTGTTTTTT. The variable domain in full, with the rest retrieved from reference TRBV30 and TRBJ1-4, is SQTIHQWPATLVQPVGSPLSLECTVEGTSNPNLYWYRQAAGRGLQLLFYSVGIGQISSEVPQNLSASRPQDRQFILSSKKLLLSDSGFYLCAWRVKGAEKLFFGSGTQLSVL.

The chain couples TRBV20-1 to TRBJ2-1, with D perhaps matching TRBD2 (6 bases). CDR1 is DFQATT and CDR2 is SNEGSKA in the germline V gene (reference sequence). The V and J ends lost 3 bases and 0 bases respectively, with 15 bases between them. The CDR3 is 16 residues long. The CDR3 sequence: CSASGSGDFSYNEQFF. The CDR3 coding sequence is TGCAGTGCTAGTGGGTCCGGGGACTTCTCCTACAATGAGCAGTTCTTC.

This chain connects TRBV5-4 to TRBJ2-7, with 7 bases lining up with TRBD1. The CDR3 runs to 13 residues. Trimming at V came to 4 bases and at J to 4 bases, leaving 5 bases not matched to a gene. The germline V gene has CDR1 SGHNT and CDR2 YYREEE (reference sequence). The CDR3 reads CASSTGTAYEQYF. In nucleotides, the CDR3 is TGTGCCAGCAGCACCGGGACAGCATACGAGCAGTACTTC.

This chain connects TRBV28 to TRBJ2-1; 12 nucleotides match TRBD2. CDR1 is MDHEN and CDR2 is SYDVKM in the germline V gene. The CDR3 covers 16 residues. The V and J ends lost 2 bases and 8 bases, in that order; junction bases with no gene match: 7. The DNA of the CDR3 is TGTGCCAGCAGTTTACCCCTAGCGGGGGGGAAGGATGAGCAGTTCTTC. Translating it yields CASSLPLAGGKDEQFF.

The chain is built from TRBV14 and TRBJ2-7; unclear D gene. The ends were cut back, 5 bases at V and 7 bases at J, with 12 bases in the middle. This CDR3 is 12 amino acids long. Germline CDR1 SGHDN, CDR2 FVKESK. CDR3 protein: CASSANFIEQYF. CDR3 bases: TGTGCCAGCAGCGCCAATTTTATAGAGCAGTACTTC.

The rearrangement uses TRBV7-2 and TRBJ2-5; D call uncertain. There are 14 residues in the CDR3. The germline V and J ends were trimmed by 4 bases and 0 bases, with 9 bases remaining between them. Per the germline V gene, CDR1 is SGHTA and CDR2 is FQGNSA. The CDR3 DNA reads as TGTGCCAGCAGCTCCAACAAGTACCAAGAGACCCAGTACTTC. As protein: CASSSNKYQETQYF.

The chain links TRBV4-3 to TRBJ1-5; D is undetermined. Germline values: CDR1 LGHNA, CDR2 YSLEER. This CDR3 comprises 15 residues. V gave up 0 bases and J gave up 6 bases, with 12 bases separating them. This CDR3 is CASSQEWQVGQPQHF. Written as DNA, the CDR3 is TGCGCCAGCAGCCAAGAGTGGCAGGTCGGTCAGCCCCAGCATTTT.

The gene calls are TRBV5-4 and TRBJ1-4; no reliable D call. Germline loops: CDR1 SGHNT, CDR2 YYREEE (reference sequence). The CDR3 sequence is 13 residues long. V lost 0 bases to trimming and J lost 6 bases, with 6 bases between them. CDR3 in amino acids: CASSLELDEKLFF. In DNA form, the CDR3 reads TGTGCCAGCAGCTTGGAACTGGATGAAAAACTGTTTTTT.

The chain carries TRBV30 and TRBJ1-1; possibly TRBD1 for D (6 bases). Germline CDR1 and CDR2: GTSNPN and SVGIG (reference sequence). Trimming stripped 4 bases from V and 1 base from J, with 13 bases between. The CDR3 has 14 residues. The CDR3 DNA is TGTGCCTGGACCTTAGGGGGGGGGAACACTGAAGCTTTCTTT. It codes for CAWTLGGGNTEAFF.

The chain uses TRBV7-2 and TRBJ1-1; D not certain. Between the trimmed V and J ends, which lost 4 bases and 4 bases, there was a span of 16 bases. CDR1 is SGHTA, CDR2 FQGNSA, per germline. This CDR3 comprises 15 residues. The CDR3 is CASSYPGDLGTEAFF. CDR3 sequence (DNA): TGTGCCAGCAGCTACCCGGGTGATTTGGGCACTGAAGCTTTCTTT.

The chain has TRBV5-4 and TRBJ2-2, with D possibly matching TRBD1 (6 bases). Per the germline V gene, CDR1 is SGHNT and CDR2 is YYREEE (reference sequence). Deletions cut 4 bases from V and 5 bases from J, with 15 bases between. The CDR3 sequence is 15 residues long. The CDR3, as DNA: TGTGCCAGCAGCCCGCGGACAGCTACTACCGGGGAGCTGTTTTTT. Amino acids: CASSPRTATTGELFF.

V is TRBV7-9 and J is TRBJ2-1; 7 bases line up with TRBD1. Germline V gives CDR1 SEHNR, CDR2 FQNEAQ (reference sequence). CDR3 size: 14 residues. Trimming removed 1 base from V and 6 bases from J; junction bases left unmatched: 3. CDR3: CASSLGQGPNEQFF. Here the CDR3 DNA reads TGTGCCAGCAGCTTAGGACAGGGCCCCAATGAGCAGTTCTTC.

The chain couples TRBV7-2 to TRBJ2-7; tentatively, D is TRBD1 or TRBD2 (5 bases each). CDR3 length equals 14 residues. Germline CDR1 reads SGHTA; CDR2 reads FQGNSA. The germline V and J ends were trimmed by 5 bases and 2 bases, with 13 bases remaining between them. DNA of the CDR3: TGTGCCAGCAGCCCCTCATGGGGGACCTACGAGCAGTACTTC. Translation: CASSPSWGTYEQYF. Looking up the rest from reference TRBV7-2 and TRBJ2-7 gives the full variable domain: GAGVSQSPSNKVTEKGKDVELRCDPISGHTALYWYRQSLGQGLEFLIYFQGNSAPDKSGLPSDRFSAERTGGSVSTLTIQRTQQEDSAVYLCASSPSWGTYEQYFGPGTRLTVT.

This clone has only one observation. The chain is built from TRBV6-1 and TRBJ1-5; TRBD1 aligns across 7 bases. V lost 4 bases, J lost 2 bases, and 8 bases stayed unmatched. CDR3 length: 16 residues. Germline V gene lookup returns CDR1 MNHNS and CDR2 SASEGT. The CDR3 sequence is CASSGQGVIGNQPQHF. The CDR3 DNA is TGTGCCAGCAGTGGGCAGGGGGTTATCGGCAATCAGCCCCAGCATTTT.

The genes are TRBV2 and TRBJ1-5; D is possibly TRBD1 (6 bases). V was cut by 6 bases and J by 7 bases, with 16 bases left in between. This CDR3 contains 14 residues. CDR1 and CDR2 (germline): SNHLY, FYNNEI. The DNA for the CDR3 is TGTGCCAGCAGGGAGCAAACAGGGAACCAGCCCCAGCATTTT. It codes for CASREQTGNQPQHF. The full variable domain, rest sourced from reference TRBV2 and TRBJ1-5, is EPEVTQTPSHQVTQMGQEVILRCVPISNHLYFYWYRQILGQKVEFLVSFYNNEISEKSEIFDDQFSVERPDGSNFTLKIRSTKLEDSAMYFCASREQTGNQPQHFGDGTRLSIL.

The chain links TRBV18 to TRBJ1-1; 7 bases are a match to TRBD1. CDR1 and CDR2 (germline): KGHSH, LQKENI. Trimming at V came to 3 bases and at J to 4 bases, leaving 11 bases not matched to a gene. The CDR3 runs 16 residues. The CDR3 reads CASSPHWDRGATEAFF. CDR3 in DNA: TGTGCCAGCTCACCGCACTGGGACAGAGGGGCCACTGAAGCTTTCTTT.

This chain connects TRBV11-3 to TRBJ2-1, with 9 bases matching TRBD2. V shed 6 bases, J shed 9 bases, and the junction held 9 bases outside the gene matches. Germline-derived CDR1 and CDR2 are SGHNT and YENEEA. This CDR3 has 14 residues. The CDR3 DNA follows: TGTGCCAGCAGGCAGCAGCGGGGGGTACGTGAGCAGTTCTTC. Protein product: CASRQQRGVREQFF.

Concerning this clone: The junction does not match germline at one end; this may be a read error. The rearrangement joins TRBV30 to TRBJ2-5; perhaps D is TRBD1 or TRBD2 (5 bases each). The CDR3 loop spans 14 amino acids. CDR1 is GTSNPN, CDR2 SVGIG, per germline (reference sequence). The DNA for the CDR3 is TGTGCCTGTATCCGGGGACCCAACCAAGGGACCCAGTACTTC. Protein product: CACIRGPNQGTQYF.

This chain links TRBV19 with TRBJ1-2; D is possibly TRBD1 (5 bases). The CDR3 length is 13 residues. V was shortened by 4 bases and J by 8 bases, with 14 bases between the two germline ends. CDR1 is LNHDA, CDR2 SQIVND, per germline (reference sequence). The CDR3 sequence: CASSTGTAGGYTF. DNA for the CDR3: TGTGCCAGTAGTACGGGGACTGCTGGAGGCTACACCTTC.

V usage is TRBV28 and J usage is TRBJ1-5; 8 positions match TRBD1. Germline V gene lookup returns CDR1 MDHEN and CDR2 SYDVKM. With 6 bases clipped from V and 0 bases from J, the junction kept 16 bases outside the gene matches. The CDR3 is 19 amino acids. CDR3 region: CASSTNRGINRYSNQPQHF. CDR3 nucleotide sequence: TGTGCCAGCAGCACTAACAGGGGGATTAACCGATATAGCAATCAGCCCCAGCATTTT.